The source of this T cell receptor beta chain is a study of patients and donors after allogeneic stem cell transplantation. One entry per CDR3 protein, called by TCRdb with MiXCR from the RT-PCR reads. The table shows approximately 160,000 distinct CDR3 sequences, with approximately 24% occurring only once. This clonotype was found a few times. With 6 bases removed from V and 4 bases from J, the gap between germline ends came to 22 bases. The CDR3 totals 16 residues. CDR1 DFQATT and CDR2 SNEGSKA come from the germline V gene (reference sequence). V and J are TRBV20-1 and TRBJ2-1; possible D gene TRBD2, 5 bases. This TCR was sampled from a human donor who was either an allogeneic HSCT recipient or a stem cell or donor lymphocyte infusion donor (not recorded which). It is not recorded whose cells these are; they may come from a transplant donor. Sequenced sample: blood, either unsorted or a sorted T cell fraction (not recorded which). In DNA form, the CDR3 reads TGCAGTGCCACGAACGTCCAGGACTTGAAGTACAATGAGCAGTTCTTC. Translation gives CSATNVQDLKYNEQFF.